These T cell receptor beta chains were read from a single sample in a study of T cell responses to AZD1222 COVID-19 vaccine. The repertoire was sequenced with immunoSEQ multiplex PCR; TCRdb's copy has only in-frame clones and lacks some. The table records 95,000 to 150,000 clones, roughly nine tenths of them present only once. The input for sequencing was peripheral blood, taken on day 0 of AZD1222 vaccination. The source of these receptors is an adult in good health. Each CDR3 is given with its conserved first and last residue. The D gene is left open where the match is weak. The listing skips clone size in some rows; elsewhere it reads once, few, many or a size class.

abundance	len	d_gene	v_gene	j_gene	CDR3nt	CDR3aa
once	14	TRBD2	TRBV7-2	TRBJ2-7	TGTGCCAGCAGCTTATTAGCGGGGGGTTACGAGCAGTACTTC	CASSLLAGGYEQYF
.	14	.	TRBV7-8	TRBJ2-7	TGTGCCAGCAGCTTTAGCGGAGGCGCCTACGAGCAGTACTTC	CASSFSGGAYEQYF
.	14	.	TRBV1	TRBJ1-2	TGCACCAGCAGACGAAGGGGGTGGGAGAATGGCTACACCTTC	CTSRRRGWENGYTF
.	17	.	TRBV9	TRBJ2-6	TGTGCCAGCAGCGTAGGCTCCCCAACCTCTGGGGCCAACGTCCTGACTTTC	CASSVGSPTSGANVLTF
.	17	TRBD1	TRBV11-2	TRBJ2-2	TGTGCCAGCAGCCCGGGGACAGGGCCTAGCGACACCGGGGAGCTGTTTTTT	CASSPGTGPSDTGELFF
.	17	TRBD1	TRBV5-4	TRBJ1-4	TGTGCCAGCAGCTCTCAAAAACAGGGGTTATCTAATGAAAAACTGTTTTTT	CASSSQKQGLSNEKLFF
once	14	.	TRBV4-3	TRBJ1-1	TGCGCCAGCAGCCACGGGACGGCAGGACATGAAGCTTTCTTT	CASSHGTAGHEAFF
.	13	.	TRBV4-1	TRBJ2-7	TGCGCCAGCAGCCAAGATGCAGTCTACGAGCAGTACTTC	CASSQDAVYEQYF
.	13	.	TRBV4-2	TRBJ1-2	TGTGCCAGCAGCCAAGATGGTACCTATGGCTACACCTTC	CASSQDGTYGYTF
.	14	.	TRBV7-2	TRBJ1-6	TGTGCCAGCAGCTTAGGAGGGGTTGGTTCACCCCTCCACTTT	CASSLGGVGSPLHF
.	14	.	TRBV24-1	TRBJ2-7	TGTGCCACCAGTGATTTTAGGCAGGGCGTCGAGCAGTACTTC	CATSDFRQGVEQYF
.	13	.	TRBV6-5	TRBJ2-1	TGTGCCAGCAGACCCAGTACGCACAATGAGCAGTTCTTC	CASRPSTHNEQFF
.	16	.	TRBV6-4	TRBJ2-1	TGTGCCAGCAGTGACTCGACTGGAGAGGCCTACAATGAGCAGTTCTTC	CASSDSTGEAYNEQFF
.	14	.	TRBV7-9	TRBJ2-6	TGTGCCAGCAGCGACAACTCTGGGGCCAACGTCCTGACTTTC	CASSDNSGANVLTF
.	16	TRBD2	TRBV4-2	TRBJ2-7	TGTGCCAGCAGCCAAGATTGGAGCGGGAGTCTCTACGAGCAGTACTTC	CASSQDWSGSLYEQYF
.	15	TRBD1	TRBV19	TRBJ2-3	TGTGCCTCCTGGGGGGGGACAGGGAGTACAGATACGCAGTATTTT	CASWGGTGSTDTQYF
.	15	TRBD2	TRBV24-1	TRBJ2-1	TGTGCCACCAGTCTAACTAGCGGGGAATTGGGGGGGCGGTTCTTC	CATSLTSGELGGRFF
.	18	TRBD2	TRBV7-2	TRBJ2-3	TGTGCCAGCAGCCAAGGACTAGCGGGAGTGTATAGCACAGATACGCAGTATTTT	CASSQGLAGVYSTDTQYF
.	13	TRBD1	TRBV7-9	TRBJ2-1	TGTGCCAGCACCCGGACAGGCTACAATGAGCAGTTCTTC	CASTRTGYNEQFF
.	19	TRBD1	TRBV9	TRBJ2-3	TGTGCCAGCAGCTCCAGACCGGGACAGGGGGAGGTTTTGACGAATACGCAGTATTTT	CASSSRPGQGEVLTNTQYF
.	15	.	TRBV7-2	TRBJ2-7	TGTGCCAGCAGCTTAGTGGGGGGAGTAGGCGACGAGCAGTACTTC	CASSLVGGVGDEQYF
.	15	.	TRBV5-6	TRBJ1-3	TGTGCCAGCAGCTCCGGGGCGTTCTCTGGAAACACCATATATTTT	CASSSGAFSGNTIYF
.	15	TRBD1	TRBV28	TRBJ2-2	TGTGCCAGCAGCTTAACAGGGGGCTTGACCGGGGAGCTGTTTTTT	CASSLTGGLTGELFF
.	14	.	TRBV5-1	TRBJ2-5	TGCGCCAGCAGCTTGTACACTCTCCAAGAGACCCAGTACTTC	CASSLYTLQETQYF
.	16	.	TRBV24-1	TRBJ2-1	TGTGCCACCAGTGATTTATCACTTAGTGGCGGCAATGAGCAGTTCTTC	CATSDLSLSGGNEQFF
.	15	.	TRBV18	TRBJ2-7	TGTGCCAGCTCACCACCGATCTCGGCGTCCTACGAGCAGTACTTC	CASSPPISASYEQYF
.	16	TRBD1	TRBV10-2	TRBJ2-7	TGCGCCAGCAGTGGACCGGACAGGTTTTGGGGCTACGAGCAGTACTTC	CASSGPDRFWGYEQYF
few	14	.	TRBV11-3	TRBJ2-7	TGTGCCAGCAGCTTAGGAGATCAAACCTACGAGCAGTACTTC	CASSLGDQTYEQYF
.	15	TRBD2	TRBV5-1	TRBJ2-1	TGCGCCAGCAGCTTAACTAGCGGGAGGGACAATGAGCAGTTCTTC	CASSLTSGRDNEQFF
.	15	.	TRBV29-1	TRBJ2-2	TGCAGCGCGACCGGGACCGCCTATCCCACCGGGGAGCTGTTTTTT	CSATGTAYPTGELFF
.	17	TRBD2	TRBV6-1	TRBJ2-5	TGTGCCAGCAGTGACCTAGCGGGAGGCCGCATTGTGAAGACCCAGTACTTC	CASSDLAGGRIVKTQYF
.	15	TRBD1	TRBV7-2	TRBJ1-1	TGTGCCAGCAGCTCGTGGACAGGGGTAGACACTGAAGCTTTCTTT	CASSSWTGVDTEAFF
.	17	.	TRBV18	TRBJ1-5	TGTGCCAGCTCTCCTCCTGTGGGGGGTATGGGCAATCAGCCCCAGCATTTT	CASSPPVGGMGNQPQHF
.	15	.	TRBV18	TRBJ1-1	TGTGCCAGCTCACCACCGGGACGGACGAACACTGAAGCTTTCTTT	CASSPPGRTNTEAFF
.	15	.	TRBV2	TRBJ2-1	TGTGCCAGCGAGCGAGGGACCCAAACGAGGAATGAGCAGTTCTTC	CASERGTQTRNEQFF
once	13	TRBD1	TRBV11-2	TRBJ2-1	TGTGCCAGCAGCTTGGGACAGATCGGTGAGCAGTTCTTC	CASSLGQIGEQFF
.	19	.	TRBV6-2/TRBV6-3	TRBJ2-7	TGTGCCAGCAGCTCCAACCCTTGGGGGCGAAGGCCCTCATCCTACGAGCAGTACTTC	CASSSNPWGRRPSSYEQYF
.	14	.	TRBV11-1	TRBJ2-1	TGTGCCAGCAGCTTACTTAGCTCCTACAATGAGCAGTTCTTC	CASSLLSSYNEQFF
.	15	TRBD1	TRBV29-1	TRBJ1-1	TGCAGCGTACATATCCTGAAACAGGGGGGAGTTGAAGCTTTCTTT	CSVHILKQGGVEAFF
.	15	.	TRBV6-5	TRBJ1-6	TGTGCCAGCAGTTACTCCTTGTACAGGGACTCACCCCTCCACTTT	CASSYSLYRDSPLHF
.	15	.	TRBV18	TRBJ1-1	TGTGCCAGCTCACCACCTAGCGTTATGAACACTGAAGCTTTCTTT	CASSPPSVMNTEAFF
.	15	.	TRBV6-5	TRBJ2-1	TGTGCCAGCACCCGGACAACGAGCTCCTACAATGAGCAGTTCTTC	CASTRTTSSYNEQFF
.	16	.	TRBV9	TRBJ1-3	TGTGCCAGCAGCGTAGGGGCATCCATCTCTGGAAACACCATATATTTT	CASSVGASISGNTIYF
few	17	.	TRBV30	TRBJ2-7	TGTGCCTGGAGTGCCATCCAGGGGCGACCCTTTACCTACGAGCAGTACTTC	CAWSAIQGRPFTYEQYF
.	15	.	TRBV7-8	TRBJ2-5	TGTGCCAGCAGCTTGCCGAGGCAGGGCCAAGAGACCCAGTACTTC	CASSLPRQGQETQYF
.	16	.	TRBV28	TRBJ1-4	TGTGCCAGCAGTAGAGGCAGGTCTGGCGGGAATGAAAAACTGTTTTTT	CASSRGRSGGNEKLFF
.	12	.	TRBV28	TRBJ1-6	TGTGCCAGCAGTTTTGAGAATTCACCCCTCCACTTT	CASSFENSPLHF
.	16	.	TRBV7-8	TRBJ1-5	TGTGCCAGCAGCTATGGCCGGGTGAATCCAAATCAGCCCCAGCATTTT	CASSYGRVNPNQPQHF
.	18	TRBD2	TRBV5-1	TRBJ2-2	TGCGCCAGCAGCTTGGGAGTCGCGGGACTAGCGGGATCCGGGGAGCTGTTTTTT	CASSLGVAGLAGSGELFF
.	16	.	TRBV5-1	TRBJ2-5	TGCGCCAGCAGCTTAGTCGGCCGGGCCAAAGGGGAGACCCAGTACTTC	CASSLVGRAKGETQYF